This T cell receptor (beta chain) was found in a study of response to subunit inactivated influenza vaccine. Study outcomes and limitations: Each seasonal influenza vaccination recruits few new T cells, the authors suggested.

This clonotype was observed a handful of times. Its antigen is not known. The CDR3 spans 14 residues. Germline V lookup: CDR1 SEHNR, CDR2 FQNEAQ (reference sequence). The ends were cut back, 0 bases at V and 4 bases at J, with 9 bases in the middle. TCRdb used MiXCR to reprocess the RT-PCR reads, holding one entry per CDR3 protein. The top ten clones hold 1.9% of a sample with about 480,000 distinct CDR3 sequences, about 25% of them seen once. The sequence derives from a man aged 50 to 60 who received an inactivated influenza vaccine. J is TRBJ2-5 and V is TRBV7-9; tentative D call: TRBD2 (6 bases). The specimen was CD4+ T cells sorted from PBMCs, collected roughly 5 days after vaccination. CDR3 residues: CASSLAGTSETQYF. CDR3 nucleotides: TGTGCCAGCAGCTTAGCGGGGACTTCAGAGACCCAGTACTTC.